This TCR beta chain was captured in a study of T cell changes during pregnancy in multiple sclerosis. In this sample, this clone turned up a few times. Using immunoSEQ multiplex PCR, the repertoire was profiled, and TCRdb retains in-frame clones only, with some absent. The data hold about 38,000 clones, with more than 85% observed a single time. Germline CDR1 is SGHDT and CDR2 is YYEEEE. This CDR3 comprises 16 residues. V dropped 4 bases and J dropped 7; count of bases not matched to a gene: 13. The TCR was taken from a female donor with multiple sclerosis, enrolled in a pregnancy study. The sample in question was CD8+ T cells from peripheral blood mononuclear cells, obtained after pregnancy. The chain is built from TRBV5-6 and TRBJ2-1; 8 positions agree with TRBD2. Here the CDR3 DNA reads TGTGCCAGCAGCGCGTTGGGAGCGGGAGACAGAAATGAGCAGTTCTTC. Translating it yields CASSALGAGDRNEQFF.